This T cell receptor (beta chain) was documented in a study of T-cell memory formation after mild COVID-19. Germline loops: CDR1 LGHDT, CDR2 YNNKEL (reference sequence). The CDR3 is 14 residues long. The V gene lost 5 bases and the J gene lost 7 bases, with 18 bases spanning the gap. TCRdb reprocessed the 5' RACE reads with MiXCR, giving one entry per CDR3 protein. The sample shows 90,000 to 120,000 distinct CDR3 sequences, under 15% of them seen only once. The TCR originated in a man aged 18 to 30 who had mild COVID-19 (a few samples of this study predate the infection). Cell type and time point are not known. Sequenced input: PBMCs or a T cell subset sorted from them (not recorded which). The chain employs TRBV3-1 and TRBJ2-7, with D perhaps TRBD1 (6 bases). The CDR3 sequence is CASSKQGPTGEQYF. Written as DNA, the CDR3 is TGTGCCAGCAGCAAACAGGGACCCACGGGGGAGCAGTACTTC.